One sample yielded the 27 T cell receptor beta chains listed below, sequenced in a study of blood T cells in healthy people across ages. It was with a sample-barcoded 5' primer and a J-beta primer mix that a second PCR of roughly 7 to 12 cycles was run. TCRdb recomputed calls from the 5' RACE reads with MiXCR, one row per CDR3 protein. The sample has 710,000 or so distinct CDR3 sequences, around a fifth seen once. What was sequenced was blood. The receptors here all came from a man in his 70s in good health.

This clonotype appeared many times. The rearrangement links TRBV7-9 to TRBJ2-7; D not certain. The CDR3 runs 12 residues. Germline loops: CDR1 SEHNR, CDR2 FQNEAQ (reference sequence). With 4 bases removed from V and 6 bases from J, the gap between germline ends came to 10 bases. CDR3 nucleotide sequence: TGTGCCAGCAGCTCTCTCTATAGCGAGCAGTACGTC. Amino acids: CASSSLYSEQYV.

This clonotype was recorded a few times. This sequence joins TRBV10-3 and TRBJ1-1; D possibly corresponds to TRBD1 (5 bases). Germline values: CDR1 ENHRY, CDR2 SYGVKD. The V gene lost 3 bases and the J gene lost 1 base, with 6 bases spanning the gap. The CDR3 has 13 residues. The CDR3 DNA is TGTGCCATCAGTGAAGGGACGAACACTGAAGCTTTCTTT. Translated: CAISEGTNTEAFF.

This clonotype came up a few times. CDR3 loop: CASGLGTYQETQYF. The CDR3 nucleotides read TGTGCTAGTGGTTTAGGGACATACCAAGAGACCCAGTACTTC. The chain couples TRBV12-5 to TRBJ2-5; tentatively, D is TRBD1 (6 bases). V was cut by 3 bases and J by 0 bases, with 8 bases left in between. From germline, CDR1 is LGHNT and CDR2 FRNRAP. CDR3 length: 14 amino acids. The entire variable domain, with the rest obtained from reference TRBV12-5 and TRBJ2-5, is as follows: DARVTQTPRHKVTEMGQEVTMRCQPILGHNTVFWYRQTMMQGLELLAYFRNRAPLDDSGMPKDRFSAEMPDATLATLKIQPSEPRDSAVYFCASGLGTYQETQYFGPGTRLLVL.

This clonotype has more than one count but fewer than ten. The rearrangement joins TRBV7-9 to TRBJ2-7, with a weak D call TRBD2 (6 bases). Trimming cost V 4 bases and J 3 bases, with 16 bases left between them. Germline V CDR1 and CDR2: SEHNR, FQNEAQ (reference sequence). This CDR3 spans 15 amino acids. The CDR3 is CASSSSWAGYYEQYV. In DNA, the CDR3 is TGTGCCAGCAGCTCCTCTTGGGCGGGGTACTACGAGCAGTACGTC.

The genes are TRBV18 and TRBJ1-2; D is undetermined. This CDR3 spans 12 amino acids. CDR1 KGHSH and CDR2 LQKENI come from the germline V gene. V was pared by 3 bases and J by 11 bases, with 13 bases between. DNA of the CDR3: TGTGCCAGCTCACCGGAGCCCTACGGGTACACCTTC. It encodes CASSPEPYGYTF.

The sample holds a few counts of this clonotype. This chain links TRBV20-1 with TRBJ1-4, with D perhaps TRBD1 (5 bases). CDR1 is DFQATT and CDR2 is SNEGSKA in the germline V gene (reference sequence). CDR3 length: 16 residues. V was trimmed by 2 bases and J by 5 bases, leaving 18 bases between them. This chain's CDR3 is CSARSTGGGWNEKLFF. The CDR3 region has the DNA TGCAGTGCTAGATCTACCGGTGGGGGTTGGAATGAAAAACTGTTTTTT.

V and J are TRBV5-6 and TRBJ2-5; unclear D gene. V was cut by 2 bases and J by 4 bases, with 12 bases left in between. This CDR3 is 14 amino acids long. Germline V CDR1 and CDR2: SGHDT, YYEEEE. In nucleotides, the CDR3 is TGTGCCAGCAGCTTAACTCAAGTGGGAGAGACCCAGTACTTC. This encodes CASSLTQVGETQYF.

The rearrangement joins TRBV10-3 to TRBJ1-2; unclear D gene. CDR1 ENHRY and CDR2 SYGVKD come from the germline V gene. The CDR3 totals 15 residues. V gave up 1 base and J gave up 0 bases, with 9 bases separating them. In DNA form, the CDR3 reads TGTGCCATCAGTGAGTTGGGCGCCTCTAACTATGGCTACACCTTC. It translates to CAISELGASNYGYTF.

This clonotype came up a few times. The chain recombines TRBV3-1 with TRBJ2-1; possible D gene TRBD1, 6 bases. The V gene lost 7 bases and the J gene lost 2 bases, with 9 bases spanning the gap. Germline V gene lookup returns CDR1 LGHDT and CDR2 YNNKEL (reference sequence). The CDR3 has 13 residues. The CDR3 here is CASTQGTYNEQFF. In nucleotides, the CDR3 is TGTGCCAGCACCCAGGGGACCTACAATGAGCAGTTCTTC.

Only a few counts were recorded for this clonotype. The chain links TRBV25-1 to TRBJ2-7; D remains ambiguous. The ends were cut back, 3 bases at V and 6 bases at J, with 9 bases in the middle. Germline CDR1 is MGHDK and CDR2 is SYGVNS. The CDR3 loop spans 12 amino acids. The CDR3 DNA follows: TGTGCCAGCAGTGATTCGGGTCTCGAGCAGTACGTC. As protein: CASSDSGLEQYV.

This clonotype was detected only a few times. The chain carries TRBV20-1 and TRBJ2-1; D is possibly TRBD2 (6 bases). This CDR3 is 15 amino acids long. Per germline, CDR1 DFQATT and CDR2 SNEGSKA (reference sequence). Between the trimmed V and J ends, which lost 7 bases and 0 bases, there was a span of 16 bases. The CDR3 here is CSVILGGFSYNEQFF. CDR3 DNA: TGCAGTGTCATATTGGGGGGATTCTCCTACAATGAGCAGTTCTTC.

The chain has TRBV19 and TRBJ1-5, with TRBD1 matching 8 bases. V lost 7 bases, J lost 6 bases, and 14 bases stayed unmatched. The CDR3 is 16 amino acids. Per germline, CDR1 LNHDA and CDR2 SQIVND (reference sequence). DNA for the CDR3: TGTGCCAGTACTCGATCCTGGACAGGGTCTAGTCAGCCCCAGCATTTT. This translates into CASTRSWTGSSQPQHF.

V usage is TRBV11-2 and J usage is TRBJ1-2, with 8 nucleotides matching TRBD1. This CDR3 comprises 15 residues. From germline, CDR1 is SGHAT and CDR2 FQNNGV. After removal of 5 bases from V and 0 bases from J, the junction contained 5 bases not matched to a gene. The CDR3 nucleotides are TGTGCCAGCAGCCACCCGACAGGGGCTAACTATGGCTACACCTTC. Its translation is CASSHPTGANYGYTF.

The chain combines TRBV5-1 with TRBJ2-7, with D possibly TRBD2 on 7 matching bases. CDR1 and CDR2 from the germline V gene are SGHRS and YFSETQ. Trimming left V 3 bases short and J 9 bases short, with 22 bases between. The CDR3 is 15 amino acids. The CDR3 loop is CASSYKGEAGFGQYF. In nucleotides, the CDR3 is TGCGCCAGCAGCTACAAGGGGGAAGCGGGATTCGGGCAGTACTTC.

This clonotype was seen only a few times. The chain combines TRBV7-8 with TRBJ1-2; 7 bases line up with TRBD1. Losses at the gene ends were 5 bases for V and 3 bases for J; bases not matched to a gene: 9. The germline V gene encodes CDR1 SGHVS and CDR2 FQNEAQ. The CDR3 covers 15 residues. CDR3 DNA: TGTGCCAGCAGCCAACCGCTAGGGACAGACTATGGCTACACCTTC. Its protein product is CASSQPLGTDYGYTF.

The chain links TRBV6-2 or TRBV6-3 to TRBJ2-3; 11 bases fit TRBD2. Trimming took 0 bases from V and 6 from J; bases not matched to a gene: 5. The CDR3 loop spans 16 amino acids. Germline V gives CDR1 MNHEY, CDR2 SVGEGT. CDR3 DNA: TGTGCCAGCAGTTACTCGACACTAGCGGGAGCCGATACGCAGTATTTT. The encoded protein is CASSYSTLAGADTQYF.

This clonotype came up a few times. The chain carries TRBV12-3 or TRBV12-4 and TRBJ1-2; weak D call: TRBD1 (5 bases). V lost 6 bases and J lost 5, with 13 bases in between. The CDR3 runs 13 residues. In DNA form, the CDR3 reads TGTGCCAGCAGAATGACGGAGGGGTATGGCTACACCTTC. Translating it yields CASRMTEGYGYTF.

This clonotype was seen a handful of times. V gene TRBV5-1 combines with J gene TRBJ1-2; a possible D gene is TRBD1 (5 bases). This CDR3 region has 15 residues. V was pared by 4 bases and J by 5 bases, with 18 bases between. Germline lookup yields CDR1 SGHRS and CDR2 YFSETQ. CDR3 protein: CASSPGQRESYGYTF. CDR3 DNA: TGCGCCAGCAGCCCTGGACAACGGGAGAGTTATGGCTACACCTTC.

V usage is TRBV12-3 or TRBV12-4 and J usage is TRBJ2-7, with 13 positions matching TRBD2. This CDR3 region has 17 residues. With V trimmed by 6 bases and J by 1 base, 9 bases remained unmatched. The CDR3 here is CASSRDRGLAGSYEQYV. CDR3 nucleotides: TGTGCCAGCAGCCGGGACAGGGGACTAGCGGGATCCTACGAGCAGTACGTC.

The genes are TRBV7-2 and TRBJ2-7, with D tentatively TRBD1 (6 bases). CDR3 length equals 15 residues. V dropped 3 bases and J dropped 6 bases, with 18 bases sitting between them. In germline, CDR1 is SGHTA, CDR2 FQGNSA. The CDR3 spells CASSLVWGLQSEQYF. CDR3 nucleotides: TGTGCCAGCAGCTTGGTGTGGGGGCTACAAAGCGAGCAGTACTTC.

The table lists this clonotype with a few counts. The chain employs TRBV29-1 and TRBJ2-2; D possibly corresponds to TRBD1 (6 bases). The CDR3 is 15 amino acids. V was pared by 3 bases and J by 2 bases, with 13 bases between. Germline lookup yields CDR1 SQVTM and CDR2 ANQGSEA. CDR3 loop: CSVDVTGQNTGELFF. In nucleotides, the CDR3 is TGCAGCGTTGATGTGACGGGACAAAACACCGGGGAGCTGTTTTTT.

The chain uses TRBV6-6 and TRBJ1-4; no clear D. CDR3 length: 11 amino acids. The V gene lost 6 bases and the J gene lost 8 bases, with 7 bases spanning the gap. Per germline, CDR1 MNHNY and CDR2 SVGAGI (reference sequence). This CDR3 reads CASRGREKLFF. In DNA form, the CDR3 reads TGTGCCAGCAGGGGTCGAGAAAAACTGTTTTTT.

V and J are TRBV13 and TRBJ1-2; 9 bases line up with TRBD1. The CDR3 covers 15 residues. The germline CDR1 and CDR2 sequences are PRHDT and FYEKMQ (reference sequence). Losses at the gene ends were 5 bases for V and 5 bases for J; bases not matched to a gene: 9. CDR3 amino acids: CASSEGQGRSYGYTF. The CDR3 DNA follows: TGTGCCAGCAGCGAGGGACAGGGTCGGAGTTATGGCTACACCTTC.

This clonotype has more than one count but fewer than ten. The gene calls are TRBV6-1 and TRBJ2-1; D possibly corresponds to TRBD2 (5 bases). Germline lookup yields CDR1 MNHNS and CDR2 SASEGT. The V end lost 2 bases, the J end lost 4 bases, and 9 bases lay between the germline ends. CDR3 length: 14 residues. The CDR3 region is CASSEWELYNEQFF. In nucleotides, the CDR3 is TGTGCCAGCAGTGAATGGGAGCTATACAATGAGCAGTTCTTC.

The chain is built from TRBV19 and TRBJ2-1; D may be TRBD1 (5 bases). Between the trimmed V and J ends, which lost 3 bases and 3 bases, there was a span of 9 bases. The CDR3 totals 14 residues. Germline loops: CDR1 LNHDA, CDR2 SQIVND (reference sequence). CDR3 sequence (DNA): TGTGCCAGTAGTATCGCAGGGATCTACAATGAGCAGTTCTTC. Translating it yields CASSIAGIYNEQFF. Variable domain in full (rest from reference TRBV19 and TRBJ2-1): DGGITQSPKYLFRKEGQNVTLSCEQNLNHDAMYWYRQDPGQGLRLIYYSQIVNDFQKGDIAEGYSVSREKKESFPLTVTSAQKNPTAFYLCASSIAGIYNEQFFGPGTRLTVL.

This clonotype showed up just a few times. The genes are TRBV28 and TRBJ1-1; no clear D. Trimming pared 3 bases from V and 1 base from J, leaving 12 bases between. This CDR3 has 15 amino acids. Germline assignment: CDR1 MDHEN and CDR2 SYDVKM. The CDR3 here is CASSFLTGRNTEAFF. The DNA for the CDR3 is TGTGCCAGCAGTTTTCTCACTGGCCGGAACACTGAAGCTTTCTTT.

This clonotype was counted only a few times. The chain couples TRBV20-1 to TRBJ1-6, with D hard to call. V lost 3 bases and J 7 bases, leaving 13 bases between the germline ends. Germline V CDR1 and CDR2: DFQATT, SNEGSKA (reference sequence). The CDR3 covers 14 residues. For the CDR3, the DNA is TGCAGTGCTAGTAAGGAGGGTGTAAATTCACCCCTCCACTTT. Residues: CSASKEGVNSPLHF.